A selection of T cell receptor beta chains follows, all from one sample in a study of neurological immune-mediated disorders. Via MiXCR, TCRdb re-called the 5' RACE reads, giving one row per CDR3 protein. The profile shows over 11,000 distinct CDR3 sequences, more than 6% of them singletons. Sequencing was carried out using CD8+ T cells from blood. The receptors come from a woman aged 40 to 55 in good health. The CDR3 runs from the conserved cysteine through the conserved F or W. Fields, in order: J gene, V gene, CDR3 length, D gene, clone size, CDR3 DNA, CDR3 protein. D genes are given only for firm matches. Clone sizes are shown as how often the clone was seen (once, few, many) or a class if it is expanded.

TRBJ2-7,TRBV20-1,14,TRBD2,many,TGCAGTGCTAGCTCAGAGCGGGAATTAGACGAGCAGTACTTC,CSASSERELDEQYF
TRBJ2-7,TRBV30,14,.,few,TGTGCCTGGAGTAGTCCGGGGGCCAGCTACGAGCAGTACTTC,CAWSSPGASYEQYF
TRBJ2-7,TRBV4-2,14,.,many,TGTGCCAGCAGCCACCTCCTAGACTACTACGAGCAGTACTTC,CASSHLLDYYEQYF
TRBJ1-4,TRBV5-1,14,.,medium-sized,TGCGCCAGCACCCCAGGAGGGGAGGGAGAAAAACTGTTTTTT,CASTPGGEGEKLFF
TRBJ2-3,TRBV5-1,14,.,many,TGCGCCAGCAGCTTGGAGGGGGTGCGAGATACGCAGTATTTT,CASSLEGVRDTQYF
TRBJ1-2,TRBV6-1,15,.,many,TGTGCCAGCAGTGAATTCGCCCCCGGGGGCTATGGCTACACCTTC,CASSEFAPGGYGYTF
TRBJ2-1,TRBV12-3/TRBV12-4,12,.,many,TGTGCCAGCAGCCCCTACTACAATGAGCAGTTCTTC,CASSPYYNEQFF
TRBJ1-2,TRBV2,13,.,many,TGTGCCAGCAGCCTCAGTGGGGGGGATGGCTACACCTTC,CASSLSGGDGYTF
TRBJ2-1,TRBV3-1,12,.,many,TGTGCCAGCAGCAGGGGTTACAATGAGCAGTTCTTC,CASSRGYNEQFF
TRBJ2-3,TRBV28,14,TRBD2,many,TGTGCCATCCTAGCGGGAGGCCTGGGAGATACGCAGTATTTT,CAILAGGLGDTQYF
TRBJ2-3,TRBV20-1,13,.,many,TGCAGTGGGGGAGGAGGGGGCACAGATACGCAGTATTTT,CSGGGGGTDTQYF
TRBJ2-3,TRBV5-1,13,.,many,TGCGCCAGCAGCCCGGACAGCACAGATACGCAGTATTTT,CASSPDSTDTQYF
TRBJ1-4,TRBV20-1,13,.,many,TGCAGTGCTTACAGGGCGTCTAATGAAAAACTGTTTTTT,CSAYRASNEKLFF
TRBJ1-3,TRBV9,15,TRBD1,many,TGTGCCAGCAGCGTAGAGACAGGGGCTGGAAACACCATATATTTT,CASSVETGAGNTIYF
TRBJ2-7,TRBV7-9,12,.,many,TGTGCCAGCAGCCCTAGCGTCCACGAGCAGTACTTC,CASSPSVHEQYF
TRBJ2-7,TRBV20-1,10,.,many,TGCAGTGCTAGAGTGGGGGAGCAGTACTTC,CSARVGEQYF